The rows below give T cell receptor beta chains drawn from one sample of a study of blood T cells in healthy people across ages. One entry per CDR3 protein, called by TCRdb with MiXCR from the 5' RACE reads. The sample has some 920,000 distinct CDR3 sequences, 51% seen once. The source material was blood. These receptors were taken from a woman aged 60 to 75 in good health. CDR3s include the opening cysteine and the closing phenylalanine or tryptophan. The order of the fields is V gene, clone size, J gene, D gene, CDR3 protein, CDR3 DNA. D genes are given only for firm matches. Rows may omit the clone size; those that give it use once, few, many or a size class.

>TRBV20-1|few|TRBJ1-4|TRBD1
CSAQGGAGEKLFF
TGCAGTGCCCAAGGGGGCGCGGGTGAAAAACTGTTTTTT
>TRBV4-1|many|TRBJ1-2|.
CASSQESGGSYGYTF
TGCGCCAGCAGCCAAGAGAGCGGGGGCAGCTATGGCTACACCTTC
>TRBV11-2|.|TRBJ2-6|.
CASSFSVGANVLTF
TGTGCCAGCAGCTTTAGTGTAGGGGCCAACGTCCTGACTTTC
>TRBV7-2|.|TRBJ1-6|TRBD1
CASSPGQGRTPLHF
TGTGCCAGCAGCCCGGGACAGGGGAGAACACCCCTCCACTTT
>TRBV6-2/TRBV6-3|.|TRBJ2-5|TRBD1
CASSDTGGSEETQYF
TGTGCCAGCAGCGACACAGGGGGCTCAGAAGAGACCCAGTACTTC
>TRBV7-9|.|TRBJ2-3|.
CASSNSGGSTDTQYF
TGTGCCAGCAGCAATTCCGGGGGAAGCACAGATACGCAGTATTTT
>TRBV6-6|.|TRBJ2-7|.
CASSPLGGPPGEQYF
TGTGCCAGCAGTCCCCTAGGGGGACCACCGGGGGAGCAGTACTTC
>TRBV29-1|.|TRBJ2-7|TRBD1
CSVVGTGVNDEQYF
TGCAGCGTAGTCGGGACAGGGGTTAACGACGAGCAGTACTTC
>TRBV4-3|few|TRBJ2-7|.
CASSTSLGYEQYF
TGCGCCAGCAGTACTAGTCTAGGATACGAGCAGTACTTC
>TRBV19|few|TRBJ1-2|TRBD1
CASLRDRAHGYTF
TGTGCCAGCCTCCGGGACAGGGCCCATGGCTACACCTTC
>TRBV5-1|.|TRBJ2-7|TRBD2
CASSPREGRSYEQYF
TGCGCCAGCAGCCCTCGGGAGGGACGATCCTACGAGCAGTACTTC
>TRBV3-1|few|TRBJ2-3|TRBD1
CASSRTGGADTQYF
TGTGCCAGCAGCCGGACAGGGGGGGCAGATACGCAGTATTTT
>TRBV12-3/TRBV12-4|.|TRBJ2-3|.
CASSKGQAGDTQYF
TGTGCCAGCAGTAAGGGCCAGGCAGGAGATACGCAGTATTTT
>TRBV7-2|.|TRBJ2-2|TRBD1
CASSLVQGANTGELFF
TGTGCCAGCAGCTTAGTTCAGGGGGCGAACACCGGGGAGCTGTTTTTT
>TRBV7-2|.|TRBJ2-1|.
CASSLDPRGHNEQFF
TGTGCCAGCAGCTTAGATCCCAGGGGCCACAATGAGCAGTTCTTC
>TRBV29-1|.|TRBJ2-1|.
CSAIDTLSPYNEQFF
TGCAGCGCCATCGACACTCTTTCCCCCTACAATGAGCAGTTCTTC
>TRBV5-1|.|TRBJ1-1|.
CASSSEVEAFF
TGCGCCAGCAGCTCAGAGGTTGAAGCTTTCTTT
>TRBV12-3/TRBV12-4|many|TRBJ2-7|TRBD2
CASSSSGSSSYEQYF
TGTGCCAGCAGTTCTAGCGGGAGTAGCTCCTACGAGCAGTACTTC
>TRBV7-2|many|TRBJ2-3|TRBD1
CASSLDWTGLQYF
TGTGCCAGCAGCTTAGATTGGACAGGGCTACAGTATTTT
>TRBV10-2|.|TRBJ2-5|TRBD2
CASSSGLAGVGTQYF
TGCGCCAGCAGTTCCGGACTAGCGGGGGTGGGGACCCAGTACTTC
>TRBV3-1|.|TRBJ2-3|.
CASSQEGHGSQYF
TGTGCCAGCAGCCAAGAAGGGCACGGGTCGCAGTATTTT
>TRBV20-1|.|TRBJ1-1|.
CSASKGPTDTEAFF
TGCAGTGCTAGTAAGGGACCCACGGACACTGAAGCTTTCTTT
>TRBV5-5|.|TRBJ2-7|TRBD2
CASSFRTSGSGEQYF
TGTGCCAGCAGCTTCCGGACTAGCGGGAGCGGCGAGCAGTACTTC
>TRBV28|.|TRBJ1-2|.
CASSQLRRNYGYTF
TGTGCCAGCAGTCAATTGAGGCGAAACTATGGCTACACCTTC
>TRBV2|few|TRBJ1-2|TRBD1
CASRAQTGGYGYTF
TGTGCCAGCAGGGCACAGACAGGGGGGTATGGCTACACCTTC
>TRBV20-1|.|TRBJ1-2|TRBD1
CSARADRSFSLNYGYTF
TGCAGTGCTAGAGCGGACAGGAGCTTCTCCCTTAACTATGGCTACACCTTC
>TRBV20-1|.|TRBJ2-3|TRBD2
CSARLAGVKDTQYF
TGCAGTGCTAGACTAGCGGGAGTAAAAGATACGCAGTATTTT
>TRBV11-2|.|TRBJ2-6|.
CASSLSRQAVTSSGANVLTF
TGTGCCAGCAGCTTATCTCGACAGGCCGTTACTTCCTCTGGGGCCAACGTCCTGACTTTC
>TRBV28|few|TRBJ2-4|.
CASSLARLGAKNIQYF
TGTGCCAGCAGTTTGGCACGGCTGGGGGCCAAAAACATTCAGTACTTC
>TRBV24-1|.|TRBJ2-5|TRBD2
CATRGLVGETQYF
TGTGCCACCAGAGGACTAGTTGGCGAGACCCAGTACTTC
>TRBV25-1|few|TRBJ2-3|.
CASSGWTSTDTQYF
TGTGCCAGCAGTGGATGGACTAGCACAGATACGCAGTATTTT
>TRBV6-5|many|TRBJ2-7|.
CASSYGARPQTRSYEQYF
TGTGCCAGCAGTTACGGGGCGAGGCCACAGACTCGCTCCTACGAGCAGTACTTC
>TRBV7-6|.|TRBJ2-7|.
CASSLDPNEQYF
TGTGCCAGCAGCTTAGATCCCAACGAGCAGTACTTC
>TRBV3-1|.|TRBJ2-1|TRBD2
CASLSGSSYEQFF
TGTGCCAGCCTTAGCGGGAGTAGTTATGAGCAGTTCTTC
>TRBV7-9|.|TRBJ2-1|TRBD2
CASSPTSGNDRQFF
TGTGCCAGCAGCCCCACTAGCGGGAACGACCGGCAGTTCTTC
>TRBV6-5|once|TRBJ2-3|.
CASRASAPGADTQYF
TGTGCCAGCAGAGCTAGCGCCCCGGGGGCAGATACGCAGTATTTT
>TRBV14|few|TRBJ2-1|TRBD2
CASSQDLWREGGNEQFF
TGTGCCAGCAGCCAAGATCTTTGGCGGGAGGGTGGCAATGAGCAGTTCTTC
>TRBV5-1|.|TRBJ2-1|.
CASSLYRGRRGPARPSDEQFF
TGCGCCAGCAGCTTGTATAGAGGAAGACGGGGTCCGGCGAGGCCCAGCGATGAGCAGTTCTTC
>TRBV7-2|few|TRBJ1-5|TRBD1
CASSSGTGHQPQHF
TGTGCCAGCAGCTCCGGGACAGGGCATCAGCCCCAGCATTTT
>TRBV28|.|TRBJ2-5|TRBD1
CASILQGAKTQYF
TGTGCCAGCATCCTACAGGGGGCAAAGACCCAGTACTTC
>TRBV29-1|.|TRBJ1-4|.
CSVGWDTWLFF
TGCAGCGTTGGGTGGGACACTTGGCTGTTTTTT
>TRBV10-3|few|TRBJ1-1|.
CAISESSRDTEAFF
TGTGCCATCAGTGAGTCTTCCAGGGACACTGAAGCTTTCTTT
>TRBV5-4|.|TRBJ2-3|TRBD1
CASSLAGTGVRDTQYF
TGTGCCAGCAGCTTGGCCGGGACAGGGGTGAGGGATACGCAGTATTTT
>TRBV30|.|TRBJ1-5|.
CAWSHITANQPQHF
TGTGCCTGGAGTCATATAACAGCCAATCAGCCCCAGCATTTT
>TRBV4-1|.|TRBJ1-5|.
CASTASSYREGQPQHF
TGCGCCAGCACAGCCAGTAGTTACAGGGAAGGTCAGCCCCAGCATTTT
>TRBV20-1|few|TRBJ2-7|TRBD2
CSLLDAASGKNYEQYF
TGCAGCCTGCTAGACGCGGCTAGCGGGAAGAACTACGAGCAGTACTTC
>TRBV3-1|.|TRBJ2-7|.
CASSHPGALLYEQYF
TGTGCCAGCAGCCATCCGGGAGCCCTACTCTACGAGCAGTACTTC
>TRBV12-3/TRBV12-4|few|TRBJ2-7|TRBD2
CASSLSGGREQYF
TGTGCCAGCAGTTTATCGGGGGGTCGCGAGCAGTACTTC
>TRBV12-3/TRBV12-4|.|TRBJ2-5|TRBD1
CASSTSDREETQYF
TGTGCCAGCAGCACCTCGGACAGGGAAGAGACCCAGTACTTC